One and the same sample provided the 19 T cell receptor beta chains below, sequenced in a study of T cell responses to AZD1222 COVID-19 vaccine (dated by TCRdb to about 2021). The time point label on this specimen signifies: baseline before first vaccination. Libraries were prepared through the immunoSEQ multiplex PCR assay. Imported from immuneACCESS, the table was reduced by TCRdb to in-frame sequences with V and J called. These copies leave out some clones; in studies compared against another copy, an unresolved V gene accounts for under half, and the cause of the remainder is not known. Across this sample there are 110,000 or so clones, with around 87% seen only once. Approximately 5.5% of the sample is held by the ten biggest clonotypes. Sample: peripheral blood, taken on day 0 of AZD1222 vaccination. The origin of the receptors is an adult in good health.

V gene TRBV28 combines with J gene TRBJ2-2; 11 bases align to TRBD2. The CDR3 is 15 amino acids. Germline lookup yields CDR1 MDHEN and CDR2 SYDVKM. Trimming took 5 bases from V and 1 from J; bases not matched to a gene: 0. In DNA form, the CDR3 reads TGTGCCAGCAGTCTAGCGGGGGGGAACACCGGGGAGCTGTTTTTT. Translated, it gives CASSLAGGNTGELFF. Together with reference TRBV28 and TRBJ2-2, the CDR3 gives the full variable domain: DVKVTQSSRYLVKRTGEKVFLECVQDMDHENMFWYRQDPGLGLRLIYFSYDVKMKEKGDIPEGYSVSREKKERFSLILESASTNQTSMYLCASSLAGGNTGELFFGEGSRLTVL.

This chain joins TRBV19 and TRBJ1-2; D remains ambiguous. The ends were cut back, 2 bases at V and 2 bases at J, with 9 bases in the middle. This CDR3 has 14 amino acids. The germline CDR1 and CDR2 sequences are LNHDA and SQIVND (reference sequence). CDR3 loop: CASSIQTQNYGYTF. The DNA of the CDR3 is TGTGCCAGTAGTATACAGACTCAAAACTATGGCTACACCTTC.

This chain links TRBV16 with TRBJ1-4; D not resolved. The CDR3 is 14 amino acids. Germline V CDR1 and CDR2: KGHSY, FQNENV. V was shortened by 6 bases and J by 1 base, with 9 bases between the two germline ends. The CDR3 sequence: CASSPRGTNEKLFF. CDR3 DNA sequence: TGTGCCAGCAGTCCTCGGGGAACTAATGAAAAACTGTTTTTT.

The chain has TRBV13 and TRBJ1-2; the D gene is possibly TRBD1 (6 bases). Germline CDR1 is PRHDT and CDR2 is FYEKMQ (reference sequence). The CDR3 sequence is 15 residues long. V gave up 5 bases and J gave up 5 bases, with 18 bases separating them. In DNA, the CDR3 is TGTGCCAGCAGCGCGGGGGGCCAGTCCTATTATGGCTACACCTTC. It yields the protein CASSAGGQSYYGYTF.

The chain links TRBV6-1 to TRBJ2-7; no clear D. Germline CDR1 reads MNHNS; CDR2 reads SASEGT. The CDR3 totals 15 residues. The V end was cut by 0 bases, the J end by 0 bases, with 9 bases between. This chain's CDR3 is CASSEAGGPSYEQYF. The CDR3 DNA follows: TGTGCCAGCAGTGAAGCAGGCGGTCCCTCCTACGAGCAGTACTTC.

The chain carries TRBV2 and TRBJ2-4, with TRBD1 matching 10 bases. V was clipped by 2 bases and J by 3 bases; unmatched bases: 7. The germline V gene has CDR1 SNHLY and CDR2 FYNNEI. CDR3 size: 17 residues. The DNA for the CDR3 is TGTGCCAGCAGTGAATCCCGGGACAGGGGCCTCAAAAACATTCAGTACTTC. This sequence encodes CASSESRDRGLKNIQYF.

The V gene is TRBV15, the J gene TRBJ1-4, with TRBD1 identical over 9 bases. Looked up from germline, CDR1 is LNHNV and CDR2 is YYDKDF (reference sequence). The CDR3 has 17 amino acids. V shed 0 bases, J shed 5 bases, and the junction held 7 bases outside the gene matches. CDR3 sequence: CATSRDLGTGPNEKLFF. Written as DNA, the CDR3 is TGTGCCACCAGCAGAGATCTTGGGACAGGGCCGAATGAAAAACTGTTTTTT.

This sequence joins TRBV30 and TRBJ1-6; TRBD1 might be the D (6 bases). The V end lost 3 bases, the J end lost 5 bases, and 23 bases lay between the germline ends. The CDR3 length is 18 residues. Germline V gene lookup returns CDR1 GTSNPN and CDR2 SVGIG (reference sequence). This CDR3 is CAWSARNLMDSDNSPLHF. The CDR3 DNA reads as TGTGCCTGGAGCGCCCGGAACCTTATGGACAGCGATAATTCACCCCTCCACTTT.

The chain combines TRBV15 with TRBJ2-1, with D perhaps TRBD2 (6 bases). Per the germline V gene, CDR1 is LNHNV and CDR2 is YYDKDF (reference sequence). V was shortened by 1 base and J by 6 bases, with 10 bases between the two germline ends. This CDR3 has 14 residues. The CDR3 region is CATSRGGDLNEQFF. The CDR3 nucleotides are TGTGCCACCAGCAGAGGCGGGGACCTCAATGAGCAGTTCTTC.

The V and J genes are TRBV29-1 and TRBJ1-2; D is possibly TRBD1 (5 bases). Trimming left V 4 bases short and J 7 bases short, with 13 bases between. This CDR3 has 12 amino acids. CDR1 is SQVTM, CDR2 ANQGSEA, per germline. CDR3 DNA: TGCAGCGTTGGAAGGGAGGGGAGTGGCTACACCTTC. The encoded protein is CSVGREGSGYTF.

The chain joins TRBV2 to TRBJ1-5; 7 bases are shared with TRBD1. The CDR3 covers 15 residues. V trimming: 1 base; J trimming: 4 bases; junction bases outside the gene matches: 4. The germline V gene has CDR1 SNHLY and CDR2 FYNNEI. As DNA, the CDR3 is TGTGCCAGCAGTGAAGGAGGGGGCCCAAATCAGCCCCAGCATTTT. Its translation is CASSEGGGPNQPQHF.

This chain links TRBV7-8 with TRBJ2-1; D is possibly TRBD1 (5 bases). There are 16 residues in the CDR3. The germline V gene has CDR1 SGHVS and CDR2 FQNEAQ. Deletions cut 6 bases from V and 4 bases from J, with 19 bases between. This CDR3 is CASSHPRVESYNEQFF. Written as DNA, the CDR3 is TGTGCCAGCAGTCACCCCAGGGTGGAGAGTTACAATGAGCAGTTCTTC.

The chain combines TRBV7-2 with TRBJ2-2; 10 bases agree with TRBD2. This CDR3 is 17 amino acids long. V shed 4 bases, J shed 7 bases, and the junction held 12 bases outside the gene matches. Germline V gene sequence: CDR1 SGHTA, CDR2 FQGNSA. CDR3 in amino acids: CASSSPPGTSAVGELFF. CDR3 sequence (DNA): TGTGCCAGCAGCTCTCCACCCGGGACTAGCGCCGTCGGGGAGCTGTTTTTT.

The rearrangement uses TRBV12-3 or TRBV12-4 and TRBJ1-2; D is unresolved. The CDR3 extends over 13 amino acids. The V and J ends lost 6 bases and 8 bases respectively, with 16 bases between them. The DNA for the CDR3 is TGTGCCAGCAGCACCGGGCCACCGGGAGGCTACACCTTC. This translates into CASSTGPPGGYTF.

With respect to this clone: At one end, the junction sequence differs from germline, possibly due to a read error. The chain carries TRBV28 and TRBJ2-5; D remains unclear. The CDR3 has 16 residues. Germline V gene sequence: CDR1 MDHEN, CDR2 SYDVKM. The CDR3 reads CASSLAYPAYQETQYF. As DNA, the CDR3 is TGTGCCAGCAGTTTAGCCTATCCAGCTTACCAGGAGACCCAGTACTTC.

The chain has TRBV7-2 and TRBJ1-2; D not resolved. Germline CDR1 SGHTA, CDR2 FQGNSA. Trimming stripped 2 bases from V and 0 bases from J, with 4 bases between. The CDR3 runs to 13 residues. CDR3 amino acids: CASSLLANYGYTF. CDR3 nucleotide sequence: TGTGCCAGCAGCTTATTAGCTAACTATGGCTACACCTTC.

The chain uses TRBV29-1 and TRBJ2-2; D possibly corresponds to TRBD2 (5 bases). The CDR3 is 12 amino acids. Germline CDR1 SQVTM, CDR2 ANQGSEA. Between the trimmed V and J ends, which lost 8 bases and 7 bases, there was a span of 14 bases. The CDR3 DNA sequence: TGCAGCTGCCGGGGATTCGTCGGGGAGCTGTTTTTT. Its translation: CSCRGFVGELFF.

CDR3: CASRRLGTSGSSGANVLTF. CDR3 coding DNA: TGCGCCAGCCGCCGGCTGGGGACTAGCGGCAGCTCTGGGGCCAACGTCCTGACTTTC. The V call is TRBV4-3, the J call TRBJ2-6; the match to TRBD2 covers 11 bases. The CDR3 totals 19 residues. Germline assignment: CDR1 LGHNA and CDR2 YSLEER. V lost 8 bases and J lost 0; bases outside the gene matches: 12.

The chain employs TRBV14 and TRBJ1-2, with 7 positions matching TRBD1. The CDR3 is made up of 13 amino acids. V shed 4 bases, J shed 2 bases, and the junction held 1 base outside the gene matches. Germline CDR1 SGHDN, CDR2 FVKESK. As DNA, the CDR3 is TGTGCCAGCAGCCCGACAGGGAACTATGGCTACACCTTC. This translates into CASSPTGNYGYTF.